The T cell receptor beta chain described here comes from a study of T cells after yellow fever vaccination. Study-wide results and limits: Most primary-vaccination clones reappeared after the booster (about 95% CD4, about 90% CD8). Abundant bulk-derived clonotypes could contaminate FACS-sorted repertoires.

This clonotype was detected only a few times. Antigen unknown. The germline CDR1 and CDR2 sequences are KGHSH and LQKENI. This CDR3 is built from 14 residues. V lost 6 bases to trimming and J lost 2 bases, with 12 bases between them. TCRdb redid the calling of the 5' RACE reads with MiXCR, one entry per CDR3 protein. The repertoire includes roughly 240,000 distinct CDR3 sequences, about 7% of them detected once, and roughly 1% sits in the top ten. The chain joins TRBV18 to TRBJ2-3; no firm D call. This clonotype originated in a man aged 25 to 45 who received the YFV17D yellow fever vaccine. Sequences were derived from CD4+ T cells sorted from PBMCs, sampled on the day of the yellow fever booster vaccination. CDR3 DNA sequence: TGTGCCAGCTCCCCCAACAGCCTCACAGATACGCAGTATTTT. This translates into CASSPNSLTDTQYF. Full variable domain (missing parts from reference TRBV18 and TRBJ2-3): NAGVMQNPRHLVRRRGQEARLRCSPMKGHSHVYWYRQLPEEGLKFMVYLQKENIIDESGMPKERFSAEFPKEGPSILRIQQVVRGDSAAYFCASSPNSLTDTQYFGPGTRLTVL.